This T cell receptor (beta chain) was obtained from a study of T cell responses to AZD1222 COVID-19 vaccine. Data came from immunoSEQ multiplex PCR; TCRdb stores just in-frame clones and leaves some out. This sample has approximately 170,000 clones, with around 90% found just once. Study-level findings and limits: Just a handful of AZD1222 recipients were seropositive at baseline. The donor group comprised mostly white British people and more females; the analysis possibly underestimated clonal diversity.

To note about this clone: Its specificity is unknown.

The specimen comprised peripheral blood, sampled on day 0 of AZD1222 vaccination. This TCR was recovered from an adult in good health.

The CDR3, as DNA: TGTGCCAGTTTAGCGGGAGGGCTACAGTTCTTC. It yields the protein CASLAGGLQFF. The chain combines TRBV25-1 with TRBJ2-1; 11 bases are a match to TRBD2. The CDR3 has 11 amino acids. V gave up 9 bases and J gave up 13 bases; unmatched junction bases: 5. The V gene's germline CDR1 is MGHDK and CDR2 SYGVNS.